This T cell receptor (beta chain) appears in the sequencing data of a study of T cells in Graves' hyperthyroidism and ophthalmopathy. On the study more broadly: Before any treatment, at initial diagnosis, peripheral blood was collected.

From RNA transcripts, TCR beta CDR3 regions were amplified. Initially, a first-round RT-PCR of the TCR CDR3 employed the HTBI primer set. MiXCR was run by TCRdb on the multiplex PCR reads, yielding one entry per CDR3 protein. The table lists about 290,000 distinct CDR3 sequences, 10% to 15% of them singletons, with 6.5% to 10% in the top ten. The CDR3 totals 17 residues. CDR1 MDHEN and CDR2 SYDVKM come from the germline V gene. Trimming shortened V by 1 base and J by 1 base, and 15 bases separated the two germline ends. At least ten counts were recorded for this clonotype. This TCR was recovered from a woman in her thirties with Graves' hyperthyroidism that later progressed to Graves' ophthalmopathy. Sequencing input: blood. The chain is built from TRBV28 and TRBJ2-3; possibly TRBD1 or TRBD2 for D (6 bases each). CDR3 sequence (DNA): TGTGCCAGCAGTTTATTAAAATGGGGGGCTGGCACAGATACGCAGTATTTT. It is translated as CASSLLKWGAGTDTQYF.